What follows are 29 T cell receptor beta chains derived from one specimen sequenced in a study of blood T cell repertoires in COVID-19. The table came from immunoSEQ multiplex PCR; TCRdb's copy has only in-frame clones and leaves some out. The top ten clones hold around 7% of a sample with 150,000 to 200,000 clones, around 89% of them seen once. Source material: PBMCs or T cells enriched from blood (not recorded which). These receptors all stem from a woman in her 50s who had recovered from COVID-19.

The rearrangement joins TRBV19 to TRBJ2-3; TRBD2 agrees at 9 bases. The CDR3 consists of 16 residues. V dropped 3 bases and J dropped 4; count of bases not matched to a gene: 8. Germline V CDR1 and CDR2: LNHDA, SQIVND (reference sequence). The CDR3 reads CASSMISSGAADTQYF. The CDR3 DNA sequence: TGTGCCAGTAGTATGATTTCTAGCGGGGCCGCAGATACGCAGTATTTT.

In this sample, this clone turned up once. The chain has TRBV20-1 and TRBJ1-2; 9 bases are shared with TRBD1. The J segment lost 8 bases and the V segment lost 7 bases, leaving 5 bases of the junction unmatched. Germline CDR1 and CDR2: DFQATT and SNEGSKA (reference sequence). The CDR3 is 11 amino acids. Here the CDR3 reads CSGGQGHGYTF. Here the CDR3 DNA reads TGCAGTGGTGGACAGGGGCACGGCTACACCTTC.

J is TRBJ2-7 and V is TRBV20-1; TRBD2 matches 7 bases. Germline V gives CDR1 DFQATT, CDR2 SNEGSKA (reference sequence). This CDR3 is built from 16 residues. After removal of 3 bases from V and 6 bases from J, the junction contained 17 bases not matched to a gene. CDR3 region: CSASPLRTSGNLEQYF. CDR3 bases: TGCAGTGCTAGTCCTTTAAGGACTAGTGGTAATCTCGAGCAGTACTTC.

The J gene is TRBJ1-3, the V gene TRBV30; tentatively, D is TRBD1 (5 bases). The V end lost 2 bases, the J end lost 4 bases, and 12 bases lay between the germline ends. The CDR3 totals 14 residues. Germline V lookup: CDR1 GTSNPN, CDR2 SVGIG (reference sequence). The CDR3 nucleotides are TGTGCCTGGAGTAACGGACGGGGGGGAAACACCATATATTTT. Translation: CAWSNGRGGNTIYF.

This rearrangement joins TRBV2 to TRBJ1-1; possibly TRBD1 for D (5 bases). Germline CDR1 and CDR2: SNHLY and FYNNEI. The CDR3 has 15 residues. Trimming took 3 bases from V and 2 from J, leaving 13 bases between them. The CDR3 bases are TGTGCCAGCAGTGAGACTGGGGGACTAAACACTGAAGCTTTCTTT. Translating gives CASSETGGLNTEAFF.

The chain uses TRBV4-3 and TRBJ1-2; perhaps TRBD1 as D (6 bases). Germline V gives CDR1 LGHNA, CDR2 YSLEER. The V gene lost 0 bases and the J gene lost 5 bases, with 16 bases spanning the gap. This CDR3 comprises 16 residues. CDR3 loop: CASSQDRHRVSYGYTF. CDR3 coding DNA: TGCGCCAGCAGCCAAGATCGGCACAGGGTATCGTATGGCTACACCTTC.

The chain employs TRBV14 and TRBJ2-5, with D perhaps TRBD1 (6 bases). The CDR3 consists of 16 residues. Trimming took off 1 base at V and 0 bases at J, with 12 bases between the two ends. From germline, CDR1 is SGHDN and CDR2 FVKESK. This chain's CDR3 is CASSQGGHPYQETQYF. In DNA, the CDR3 is TGTGCCAGCAGCCAAGGGGGACACCCGTACCAAGAGACCCAGTACTTC.

The chain combines TRBV6-2 or TRBV6-3 with TRBJ2-7; D is perhaps TRBD2 (5 bases). The V and J ends lost 5 bases and 1 base respectively, with 12 bases between them. This CDR3 region has 14 residues. Germline V gene sequence: CDR1 MNHEY, CDR2 SVGEGT. The CDR3 coding sequence is TGTGCCAGCAGTCCCTCGGGGAGATCCTACGAGCAGTACTTC. It translates to CASSPSGRSYEQYF.

This clone has a handful of counts. The chain is built from TRBV12-3 or TRBV12-4 and TRBJ2-7; TRBD1 might be the D (6 bases). This CDR3 is 13 amino acids long. With 7 bases removed from V and 7 bases from J, the gap between germline ends came to 17 bases. As DNA, the CDR3 is TGTGCCAGCATTTTCACAGGGTCTCGGGAGCAGTACTTC. It translates to CASIFTGSREQYF.

V gene TRBV6-5 combines with J gene TRBJ1-2; D is ambiguous. The CDR3 consists of 15 residues. Deletions cut 8 bases from V and 1 base from J, with 17 bases between. From germline, CDR1 is MNHEY and CDR2 SVGAGI. CDR3 sequence reads: CASETASTGNYGYTF. Written as DNA, the CDR3 is TGTGCCAGCGAAACAGCTTCCACCGGTAACTATGGCTACACCTTC.

This sequence joins TRBV6-5 and TRBJ2-7, with a possible D match to TRBD2 (6 bases). V lost 6 bases, J lost 2 bases, and 11 bases lay in between. There are 13 residues in the CDR3. The germline V gene encodes CDR1 MNHEY and CDR2 SVGAGI. CDR3 DNA: TGTGCCAGCAGCCTAACTAGCACCTACGAGCAGTACTTC. It specifies CASSLTSTYEQYF.

The chain employs TRBV4-2 and TRBJ1-4; TRBD1 might be the D (6 bases). V lost 0 bases, J lost 7 bases, and 24 bases lay in between. Germline V lookup: CDR1 LGHNA, CDR2 YNFKEQ. The CDR3 length is 19 residues. CDR3 residues: CASSQDSGWGQGPAEKLFF. Here the CDR3 DNA reads TGTGCCAGCAGCCAAGACTCCGGTTGGGGTCAGGGGCCGGCTGAAAAACTGTTTTTT.

The chain recombines TRBV18 with TRBJ2-2, with D perhaps matching TRBD1 (6 bases). The germline V and J ends were trimmed by 6 bases and 2 bases, with 16 bases remaining between them. CDR1 and CDR2 (germline): KGHSH, LQKENI. This CDR3 contains 16 residues. CDR3 loop: CASSPNQQGNTGELFF. CDR3 in DNA: TGTGCCAGCTCTCCGAACCAACAGGGAAACACCGGGGAGCTGTTTTTT.

As concerns this clone: Other DNA sequences in this specimen translate into the identical CDR3. In nucleotides, the CDR3 is TGTGCCAGTAGCCCGGGACAGGGGGCCGGTGGCTACACCTTC. Its translation is CASSPGQGAGGYTF. The chain couples TRBV19 to TRBJ1-2, with 12 bases lining up with TRBD1. Germline values: CDR1 LNHDA, CDR2 SQIVND (reference sequence). The CDR3 is 14 amino acids. Germline trimming cut 6 bases from V and 7 bases from J; bases unmatched to any gene: 6.

This sequence joins TRBV6-5 and TRBJ2-7; tentative D call: TRBD2 (5 bases). Germline V gene lookup returns CDR1 MNHEY and CDR2 SVGAGI. The CDR3 has 14 residues. V gave up 0 bases and J gave up 1 base, with 7 bases separating them. CDR3 residues: CASSYSRDSYEQYF. In DNA, the CDR3 is TGTGCCAGCAGTTACTCCCGGGATTCCTACGAGCAGTACTTC.

The chain combines TRBV6-2 or TRBV6-3 with TRBJ2-3; D unclear. Trimming cost V 2 bases and J 7 bases, with 7 bases left between them. The CDR3 covers 12 residues. Germline V gene lookup returns CDR1 MNHEY and CDR2 SVGEGT. The CDR3 here is CASSYPVNTQYF. As DNA, the CDR3 is TGTGCCAGCAGTTACCCAGTAAATACGCAGTATTTT.

The V and J genes are TRBV19 and TRBJ1-4, with 7 nucleotides matching TRBD1. This CDR3 comprises 15 residues. Germline CDR1 and CDR2: LNHDA and SQIVND (reference sequence). Trimming removed 5 bases from V and 3 bases from J; junction bases left unmatched: 6. CDR3 sequence reads: CASSAPRGANEKLFF. The CDR3 bases are TGTGCCAGTAGTGCACCCAGGGGGGCTAATGAAAAACTGTTTTTT.

The gene calls are TRBV29-1 and TRBJ2-2; 8 bases fit TRBD1. The CDR3 totals 13 residues. Germline CDR1 reads SQVTM; CDR2 reads ANQGSEA. V shed 8 bases, J shed 7 bases, and the junction held 9 bases outside the gene matches. The CDR3 loop reads CSSRWGTGGELFF. As DNA, the CDR3 is TGCAGCTCCCGGTGGGGGACAGGCGGGGAGCTGTTTTTT.

V and J are TRBV6-5 and TRBJ1-6, with 9 bases lining up with TRBD1. Per germline, CDR1 MNHEY and CDR2 SVGAGI. J gave up 7 bases and V 7 bases, and 2 bases lay outside the gene matches. This CDR3 is built from 13 residues. CDR3 DNA sequence: TGTGCCAGCAAAGGACAGGGGAATTCACCCCTCCACTTT. Its translation is CASKGQGNSPLHF.

The rearrangement links TRBV19 to TRBJ1-3, with a weak D call TRBD1 (6 bases). Looked up from germline, CDR1 is LNHDA and CDR2 is SQIVND (reference sequence). The CDR3 sequence is 14 residues long. Trimming cost V 5 bases and J 3 bases, with 11 bases left between them. CDR3 coding DNA: TGTGCCAGTAGTCTACAGGGTCATGGAAACACCATATATTTT. Amino acids: CASSLQGHGNTIYF.

The V gene is TRBV6-2 or TRBV6-3, the J gene TRBJ2-2; D unclear. The germline V gene encodes CDR1 MNHEY and CDR2 SVGEGT. Trimming shortened V by 0 bases and J by 3 bases, and 17 bases separated the two germline ends. The CDR3 contains 18 residues. Written as DNA, the CDR3 is TGTGCCAGCAGTTACTCGATAATAAAGCGTAGAGACACCGGGGAGCTGTTTTTT. Its protein is CASSYSIIKRRDTGELFF.

This chain links TRBV28 with TRBJ2-2, with a weak D call TRBD1 (6 bases). This CDR3 has 19 amino acids. V dropped 5 bases and J dropped 3 bases, with 25 bases sitting between them. In germline, CDR1 is MDHEN, CDR2 SYDVKM. CDR3 in amino acids: CASSTELINRETHTGELFF. The CDR3 DNA sequence: TGTGCCAGCAGTACCGAACTAATAAACAGGGAGACGCACACCGGGGAGCTGTTTTTT.

This clone was detected only a few times. This chain uses TRBV7-8 with TRBJ1-2; D gene uncertain. The CDR3 sequence is 12 residues long. V was shortened by 4 bases and J by 5 bases, with 8 bases between the two germline ends. Germline assignment: CDR1 SGHVS and CDR2 FQNEAQ. Written as DNA, the CDR3 is TGTGCCAGCAGCTCGAGGACTTATGGCTACACCTTC. Translation gives CASSSRTYGYTF. The full variable domain, rest sourced from reference TRBV7-8 and TRBJ1-2, is GAGVSQSPRYKVAKRGQDVALRCDPISGHVSLFWYQQALGQGPEFLTYFQNEAQLDKSGLPSDRFFAERPEGSVSTLKIQRTQQEDSAVYLCASSSRTYGYTFGSGTRLTVV.

This sequence joins TRBV19 and TRBJ2-7; TRBD1 aligns across 7 bases. Per the germline V gene, CDR1 is LNHDA and CDR2 is SQIVND (reference sequence). The CDR3 covers 14 residues. With 5 bases clipped from V and 3 bases from J, the junction kept 7 bases outside the gene matches. CDR3 in DNA: TGTGCCAGTAGTCCAACCCGGGACAGCTACGAGCAGTACTTC. Its protein product is CASSPTRDSYEQYF.

The J gene is TRBJ1-2, the V gene TRBV7-2; 8 bases align to TRBD1. The CDR3 has 13 amino acids. V gave up 6 bases and J gave up 5 bases; unmatched junction bases: 5. Germline values: CDR1 SGHTA, CDR2 FQGNSA. CDR3 loop: CASRQQGAYGYTF. The CDR3 nucleotides read TGTGCCAGCAGGCAGCAGGGGGCGTATGGCTACACCTTC.

The chain carries TRBV21-1 and TRBJ2-1; TRBD2, the table's D call, lacks a check against the DNA. TRBV21-1 is marked as a pseudogene. The CDR3 runs 15 residues. The CDR3 bases are TGTGCCAGCAGCCCCCGGCGGGGGGAACACAATGAGCAGTTCTTC. Protein product: CASSPRRGEHNEQFF.

The chain couples TRBV7-2 to TRBJ2-3; 9 bases match TRBD2. The J segment lost 7 bases and the V segment lost 5 bases, leaving 7 bases of the junction unmatched. Germline CDR1 SGHTA, CDR2 FQGNSA. This CDR3 is built from 14 residues. In DNA, the CDR3 is TGTGCCAGCAGCCCTGGAAGCGGGAGGAATACGCAGTATTTT. Protein: CASSPGSGRNTQYF.

This chain links TRBV30 with TRBJ1-2; perhaps TRBD1 as D (6 bases). Germline V CDR1 and CDR2: GTSNPN, SVGIG (reference sequence). This CDR3 region has 13 residues. V was shortened by 4 bases and J by 2 bases, with 11 bases between the two germline ends. For the CDR3, the DNA is TGTGCCTGGAATTCCCAGGGGAACTATGGCTACACCTTC. It translates to CAWNSQGNYGYTF.

The chain uses TRBV5-1 and TRBJ1-2; 9 bases line up with TRBD1. The germline V gene encodes CDR1 SGHRS and CDR2 YFSETQ. There are 14 residues in the CDR3. Unmatched junction bases numbered 3, after V lost 1 base and J lost 5 bases. The CDR3 reads CASSLTGGRYGYTF. The CDR3 region has the DNA TGCGCCAGCAGCTTGACAGGGGGCAGGTATGGCTACACCTTC.